Detailed here is one T cell receptor (beta chain). Its antigen target is currently unknown. Per-base qualities were not stored, and no clone one base away is much larger. These data come from a study of cytomegalovirus exposure and HLA in healthy donors (dated by TCRdb to the late 2010s). Study-level background: In an earlier analysis of 550 to 750 of the donors, 276 Gb of sequence data and 90 million to 120 million unique TCR beta sequences from about 179 million T cells were reported. An early release that covered about 600 HLA-typed donors contained 250 to 350 gigabases of sequencing data and around 80 million unique TCR sequences. Of the roughly 400 genotyped donors, more than 75% were placed in the genetic ancestry cluster associated with self-reported Caucasian donors. The aim of the study was to test whether cataloging public T cell receptors could identify signatures of past pathogen exposure. The study profiled the T cell repertoires of fewer than 850 subjects by immunosequencing and related them to cytomegalovirus serostatus. A separate validation cohort of over a hundred different subjects was used in addition to the roughly 620-subject first cohort. High-throughput TCR immunosequencing, statistical association of individual TCRs with disease status, and machine learning were combined to predict cytomegalovirus infection status. To study patterns of TCR occurrence, a later analysis re-analyzed previously published TCR beta repertoires from just over 650 donors and added high-resolution HLA genotyping. In the later analysis, no new phenotypic data were used to find candidate immune exposures; instead, reliance was placed on TCR beta sequences and their occurrence across donors. In an earlier analysis of roughly 600 of the donors, high-throughput TCR beta sequencing was used to judge whether each TCR beta V gene segment behaved as functional or pseudogenic. Alongside the repertoire data, information on donor age, sex, ethnicity and CMV serostatus was compiled. Genome-wide SNP genotypes for about 65% of the roughly 670 donors were used in a later genetic analysis, which treated that subset as a discovery cohort. All discovery cohort repertoires had been generated on a single sequencing platform. HLA typing included class I and class II loci at four-digit resolution. Typing coverage varied by locus: about 629-630 donors for A, B, C, DRB1 and DQB1; approximately 500 for DQA1; about 600 for DPA1; fewer than 480 for DPB1. A handful of DR-DQ haplotypes were handled as single units for association and clustering because linkage in the cohort was strong. Among some 400 genotyped donors of the cohort, an average of around 240,000 unique TCR beta nucleotide sequences were sequenced per donor, 15% to 20% of them non-productive.

Libraries were prepared through the immunoSEQ multiplex PCR assay. A mixture of 60 forward primers for TCR Vbeta segments and 13 reverse primers for TCR Jbeta segments was used in the multiplex PCR. Amplification of the CDR3 region of rearranged TCR beta genes was performed with a multiplex PCR assay on genomic DNA. The amplified TCR beta libraries were sequenced on the Illumina HiSeq System as 87-base-pair reads. The study's own analysis went as follows. A later analysis tallied around 80 million unique TCR beta chains across the 666 repertoires, and about 12 million of those chains were shared by two or more donors. Raw reads were error-corrected and collapsed into unique sequences by a nearest-neighbor algorithm in which closely related sequences were merged to remove PCR and sequencing errors. Alignment of CDR3 sequences to IMGT reference sequences was used to assign V, D and J gene segments. For a sequence to be retained, at least a six-nucleotide match to both a V gene segment and a J gene segment was required. A rearrangement was called productive if the CDR3 had no stop codons and remained in frame with V and J, and every other rearrangement was called non-productive. Following IMGT convention, CDR3 was defined as the stretch from the second conserved V-encoded cysteine up to the conserved J-encoded phenylalanine. The earlier analysis of about 590 of the donors excluded sequences that lacked an unambiguous match to a single V gene segment. An earlier analysis of a few hundred of the donors called V segments functional above 56.7% productive rearrangements and segregating when the between-donor standard deviation exceeded 5%. A statistical classification framework was developed to diagnose cytomegalovirus status using the catalog of TCR beta chain sequences. In a later analysis, TCR nucleotide sequences were compared against IMGT/GENE-DB human TR gene sequences so that V and J genes could be assigned. The TCRdist pipeline was used in a later analysis to assign CDR3 sequences and most-parsimonious VDJ recombination scenarios. In a later analysis, each TCR beta chain was defined by its CDR3 amino acid sequence together with its V-gene family, and reads lacking a unique V-gene family were excluded. To address suspected cross-contamination and a sequencing artifact, a later analysis removed under 600 highly shared, low-generation-probability nucleotide sequences. For each public chain, a later analysis derived a clonal expansion index from normalized ranks of inferred template counts within each repertoire. In a later analysis, generation probabilities were computed with a VDJ recombination model fitted to out-of-frame rearrangements, and the resulting probabilities were checked against IGoR. In a later analysis, TCR-TCR, TCR-HLA and TCR-CMV co-occurrence was scored with hypergeometric tests, and a repertoire-size bias correction was applied to TCR pairs. False discovery rates were estimated in a later analysis by permuting HLA or CMV assignments 20 times. In a later analysis, co-occurring TCRs were grouped using DBSCAN, with TCRdist sequence similarity added in when clustering inside HLA-allele-positive subsets. Co-occurrence clustering excluded repertoires with fewer than 30,000 or more than 120,000 public chains, plus five with anomalous nucleotide sharing. The immuneACCESS repertoire file appears here via TCRdb, limited to in-frame rearrangements. These files lack a portion of the clones; in checked studies, under half of the deficit traces to unresolved V genes, and the cause of the others is not known. That table supplies the V and J calls and clone size; D and trimming were determined from the DNA. The sample records tens of thousands of clones, roughly 79% of which are singletons. Clones ranked in the top ten supply roughly 6% of the sample.

The cohort was made up of 500 to 850 healthy bone marrow donors. At the time of sampling, every cohort member was nominally healthy, though immune exposures that went unrecorded were likely present. The donor tested CMV seronegative, placing the donor among the 350 or so seronegative members of the cohort. A peripheral blood sample was collected from each donor, and TCR beta sequencing was performed on peripheral blood mononuclear cells. The Qiagen DNeasy Blood Extraction Kit was used to extract genomic DNA from the blood cell samples. Unmatched junction bases come to 7, with V trimmed by 4 bases and J by 8 bases. The CDR3 holds 15 amino acids from the cysteine to the phenylalanine. Left in the record is the CDR3 DNA by itself, 45 bases read in frame from the first base. CDR1 and CDR2 are drawn from the germline V gene: SGHRS, YFSETQ. Points the paper makes about the study in general: A later analysis found that most CMV-associated TCR beta chains appeared HLA-restricted, with HLA associations seemingly driven largely by CMV exposure. Immune exposure information for the cohort was limited to CMV serostatus. Most TCR sequences were observed very rarely across donors, whereas some public TCRs were present in many individuals. A later analysis found that TCR association rates varied across HLA loci, with DRB1 alleles showing the most associated TCRs and HLA-C alleles the fewest. In a later analysis, several top co-occurrence clusters were reported to appear linked to parvovirus B19, influenza, CMV and Epstein-Barr virus. The authors suggested that the approach could potentially be generalized to other disease states and immunological phenotypes. When HLA alleles, especially DR and DQ, strongly co-occurred, attributing TCR associations to individual alleles was difficult. Because some donors lacked HLA typing at each locus, the association tests relied only on the typed subset. A cluster of highly shared sequence variants was judged likely to be a technical artifact of the sequencing pipeline. In vitro tests confirmed that a few of the cytomegalovirus-associated TCR beta chains recognize cytomegalovirus antigens. The cohort was sequenced for TCR beta chains only, and without alpha or paired-chain data the features that could be detected were limited. In an earlier analysis of about 600 of the donors, most TCR beta V segments appeared in productive rearrangements about 87% or about 30% of the time, broadly matching IMGT annotations. The presence/absence analyses assumed that sequencing depth was roughly uniform across donors, and that assumption may not be true. The earlier analysis of a few hundred of the donors excluded 15 to 20 rarely observed V segments, including chromosome 9 orphons, because counts were too low. A total of 164 TCR beta chains were listed by the study as associated with cytomegalovirus. Specific HLA alleles were associated with about 17,000 TCR beta sequences at a false discovery rate of 0.05 in a later analysis. In a later genetic analysis, fewer N-insertions in productive TCRs were reported among donors in an Asian-associated ancestry cluster than the roughly 700-donor mean. A later analysis found that HLA-associated TCR beta chains were more clonally expanded and had lower generation probabilities than equally common non-associated chains. Because the 87-base-pair reads could not distinguish some IMGT-functional V segments, including TRBV6-2 and TRBV6-3, those segments were excluded. A further reported finding was that TCR beta sequences accurately predicted the HLA-A and HLA-B alleles for most subjects in the first cohort. Correlated functional status among segregating V segments might be attributable to linkage disequilibrium, but an unknown experimental factor could not be ruled out. The classifier was reported to diagnose cytomegalovirus status with high specificity and sensitivity in both the original cohort and the validation cohort. An association between a missense DCLRE1C variant and V-gene and J-gene trimming of TCR beta chains was found in a later genetic analysis and replicated in an independent cohort.

This TCR came from a female donor in good health and CMV-seronegative. Specimen: PBMCs. The rearrangement joined TRBV5-1 to TRBJ1-4, and 11 bases in between align with TRBD1. The CDR3 here reads CASSGTGGLEEKLFF. The nucleotides read TGCGCCAGCAGCGGGACAGGGGGTCTAGAGGAAAAACTGTTTTTT.